These T cell receptor beta chains were read from a single sample in a study of response to subunit inactivated influenza vaccine. In TCRdb, the RT-PCR reads were re-called with MiXCR into one record per CDR3 protein. The sample lists about 540,000 distinct CDR3 sequences, under 25% occurring once. These data also formed part of another study, on T cells expressing NK-cell markers.

Sample: CD4+ T cells sorted from PBMCs, taken about 13 days after vaccination. The receptors derive from a man aged 45-60 years who received an inactivated influenza vaccine. CDR3s include the opening cysteine and the closing phenylalanine or tryptophan. D genes are given only for firm matches. Expanded clones are given a class, and other clones once, few, many or no size at all.

once	.	TRBV25-1	TRBJ1-2	CASENRLGGYTF	TGTGCCAGTGAAAATAGACTGGGGGGCTACACCTTC
many	.	TRBV5-6	TRBJ1-2	CASSSGTEGYTF	TGTGCCAGCAGCTCCGGGACGGAGGGCTACACCTTC
few	.	TRBV11-2	TRBJ2-1	CASSPRPLNILAPKSYNEQFF	TGTGCCAGCAGCCCCCGCCCGCTAAATATACTAGCACCTAAATCCTACAATGAGCAGTTCTTC
.	.	TRBV12-3/TRBV12-4	TRBJ2-3	CASSFELDQYF	TGTGCCAGCAGTTTTGAGCTTGACCAGTATTTT
.	.	TRBV28	TRBJ2-1	CASMPAGRDEQFF	TGTGCCAGCATGCCCGCCGGCAGGGATGAGCAGTTCTTC
few	.	TRBV20-1	TRBJ2-7	CSAENSRVRSYEQYF	TGCAGTGCTGAAAATAGCAGGGTTCGGAGTTACGAGCAGTACTTC
.	.	TRBV7-2	TRBJ1-4	CASSLAFDEKLFF	TGTGCCAGCAGCTTAGCGTTCGATGAAAAACTGTTTTTT
.	.	TRBV29-1	TRBJ1-1	CSVGFTSGTEAFF	TGCAGCGTTGGCTTCACATCGGGCACTGAAGCTTTCTTT
many	.	TRBV5-1	TRBJ1-2	CASSLTGDSNYGYTF	TGCGCCAGCAGCTTGACAGGAGACTCTAACTATGGCTACACCTTC
few	.	TRBV5-6	TRBJ2-5	CASSLVSGVETQYF	TGTGCCAGCAGCTTGGTGTCAGGGGTGGAGACCCAGTACTTC
.	.	TRBV5-1	TRBJ2-3	CASSTHLGPSGTDTQYF	TGCGCCAGCAGCACCCACCTGGGACCATCTGGGACAGATACGCAGTATTTT
.	TRBD1	TRBV3-1	TRBJ1-1	CASSQVRGGEAFF	TGTGCCAGCAGCCAAGTCAGGGGGGGTGAAGCTTTCTTT
.	TRBD2	TRBV30	TRBJ2-3	CAWSTTSASTDTQYF	TGTGCCTGGAGTACCACTAGCGCTAGCACAGATACGCAGTATTTT
.	.	TRBV20-1	TRBJ1-5	CSARDPRGNQPQHF	TGCAGTGCTAGAGATCCCAGGGGCAATCAGCCCCAGCATTTT
once	.	TRBV11-1	TRBJ2-2	CASSFVAAGELFF	TGTGCCAGCAGCTTCGTAGCTGCCGGGGAGCTGTTTTTT
.	.	TRBV7-3	TRBJ2-6	CASSLNGESSGANVLTF	TGTGCCAGCAGCTTAAACGGCGAGAGCTCTGGGGCCAACGTCCTGACTTTC
.	.	TRBV4-2	TRBJ1-4	CASSQEPTNEKLFF	TGTGCCAGCAGCCAAGAACCAACTAATGAAAAACTGTTTTTT
few	.	TRBV11-1	TRBJ2-1	CASSFRSLNEQFF	TGTGCCAGCAGCTTCCGCAGTCTCAATGAGCAGTTCTTC
few	.	TRBV20-1	TRBJ2-7	CSANNLAKGGMGEQYF	TGCAGTGCTAATAATCTAGCCAAGGGGGGAATGGGCGAGCAGTACTTC
.	.	TRBV6-2/TRBV6-3	TRBJ2-1	CASSSLEYNEQFF	TGTGCCAGCAGTTCTCTAGAGTACAATGAGCAGTTCTTC
.	.	TRBV7-9	TRBJ2-5	CASSFQLAVNNRVTQYF	TGTGCCAGCAGCTTCCAGCTAGCAGTAAACAACAGAGTGACCCAGTACTTC